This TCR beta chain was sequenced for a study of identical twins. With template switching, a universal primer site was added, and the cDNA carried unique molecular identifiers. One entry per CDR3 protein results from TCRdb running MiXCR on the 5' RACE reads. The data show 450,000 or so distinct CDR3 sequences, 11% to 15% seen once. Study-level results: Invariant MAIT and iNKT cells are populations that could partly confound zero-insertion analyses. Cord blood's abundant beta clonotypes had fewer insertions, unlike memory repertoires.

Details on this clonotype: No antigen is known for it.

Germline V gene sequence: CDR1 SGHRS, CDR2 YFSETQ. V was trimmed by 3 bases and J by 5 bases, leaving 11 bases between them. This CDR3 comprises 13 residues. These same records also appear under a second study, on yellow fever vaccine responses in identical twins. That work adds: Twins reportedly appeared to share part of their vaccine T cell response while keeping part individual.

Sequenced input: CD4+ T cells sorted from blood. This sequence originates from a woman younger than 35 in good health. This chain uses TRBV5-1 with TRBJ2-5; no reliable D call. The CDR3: CASSWANGETQYF. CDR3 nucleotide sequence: TGCGCCAGCAGCTGGGCCAACGGGGAGACCCAGTACTTC.